Reported below is one T cell receptor beta chain. Its matching antigen is unknown. This record belongs to a study of cytotoxic CD8 clonotypes in ibrutinib-treated CLL. Overall study context: Of a cohort that held 10 to 12 relapsed/refractory and some 15 treatment-naive patients, 17 to 18 were IGHV unmutated. Findings and limits, study-wide: Among the clonotypes, public ones were uncommon and contracted or held stable on treatment. Clonality rose at ibrutinib response, held steady in sustained remission, and fell toward baseline at progression.

Some clones are missing from TCRdb's copy, which holds only in-frame ones; the method was immunoSEQ multiplex PCR. The sample lists about 160,000 clones, about 80% occurring once. V dropped 5 bases and J dropped 3 bases, with 13 bases sitting between them. The CDR3 extends over 14 amino acids. The germline gives CDR1 LGHNA, CDR2 YSLEER. The chain has TRBV4-3 and TRBJ1-2, with D possibly TRBD1 on 6 matching bases. The receptor comes from a human donor with chronic lymphocytic leukemia. Specimen: PBMCs, collected after 12 months of ibrutinib treatment. The CDR3 sequence: CASSSGGRHYGYTF. The CDR3 DNA sequence: TGCGCCAGCAGCTCCGGGGGCCGTCACTATGGCTACACCTTC.